This paragraph reports one T cell receptor beta chain. The antigen is not known. Other nucleotide sequences from this sample produce the same CDR3. These data are taken from a study of cytomegalovirus exposure and HLA in healthy donors. Study context: Earlier, almost 120 million unique TCR beta sequences were recovered from roughly 170 million T cells by an analysis. Study-level points and caveats: The study dropped some indistinguishable V segments, TRBV6-2 and TRBV6-3 among them. A later analysis showed TCR association rates differing by HLA locus, peaking at DRB1 and lowest at HLA-C.

Per germline, CDR1 SGDLS and CDR2 YYNGEE. The V and J ends lost 4 bases and 2 bases, in that order; junction bases with no gene match: 3. The CDR3 is made up of 14 amino acids. Vbeta (60) and Jbeta (13) primers were used in the PCR. Using immunoSEQ multiplex PCR, the repertoire was profiled, and TCRdb retains in-frame clones only, with some absent. Its clone listing holds some 110,000 clones. The sequence came from a man aged 40-49 years in good health and CMV-seropositive. The rearrangement links TRBV9 to TRBJ2-1; 7 positions agree with TRBD2. Source material: PBMCs. The CDR3 is CASSLGGAYNEQFF. CDR3 nucleotide sequence: TGTGCCAGCAGCCTGGGGGGGGCCTACAATGAGCAGTTCTTC. Complete variable domain (other parts from reference TRBV9 and TRBJ2-1): DSGVTQTPKHLITATGQRVTLRCSPRSGDLSVYWYQQSLDQGLQFLIQYYNGEERAKGNILERFSAQQFPDLHSELNLSSLELGDSALYFCASSLGGAYNEQFFGPGTRLTVL.